These 30 T cell receptor beta chains were sequenced from one sample in a study of blood T cell repertoires in COVID-19. Using immunoSEQ multiplex PCR, the repertoire was profiled, and TCRdb retains in-frame clones only, with some absent. The sample records 180,000 or so clones, about 80% being singletons. Specimen: PBMCs or T cells enriched from blood (not recorded which). The source is a man aged 50-60 years who had recovered from COVID-19.

The chain recombines TRBV5-1 with TRBJ2-2, with 12 bases that match TRBD1. CDR3 size: 16 residues. V gave up 4 bases and J gave up 7 bases; unmatched junction bases: 8. Germline V gene sequence: CDR1 SGHRS, CDR2 YFSETQ. The CDR3 region has the DNA TGCGCCAGCAGCGGAACGGGACAGGGGGCGTACGGGGAGCTGTTTTTT. Amino acids: CASSGTGQGAYGELFF.

In this sample, this clone turned up a few times. This rearrangement joins TRBV7-2 to TRBJ2-2; 11 bases agree with TRBD2. The CDR3 runs 17 residues. In germline, CDR1 is SGHTA, CDR2 FQGNSA. The junction had 9 bases not matched to a gene; V was cut back by 4 bases and J by 5 bases. CDR3 nucleotides: TGTGCCAGCAGCTCCTCACTAGCGGGAGTTAAAACCGGGGAGCTGTTTTTT. The encoded protein is CASSSSLAGVKTGELFF.

The V gene is TRBV11-2, the J gene TRBJ2-6, with TRBD1 identical over 7 bases. Looked up from germline, CDR1 is SGHAT and CDR2 is FQNNGV. The CDR3 totals 15 residues. With 5 bases clipped from V and 2 bases from J, the junction kept 3 bases outside the gene matches. DNA for the CDR3: TGTGCCAGCAGCCCGGGACAGACTGGGGCCAACGTCCTGACTTTC. As protein: CASSPGQTGANVLTF. The full variable domain, with the rest looked up from reference TRBV11-2 and TRBJ2-6, is EAGVAQSPRYKIIEKRQSVAFWCNPISGHATLYWYQQILGQGPKLLIQFQNNGVVDDSQLPKDRFSAERLKGVDSTLKIQPAKLEDSAVYLCASSPGQTGANVLTFGAGSRLTVL.

V gene TRBV7-8 combines with J gene TRBJ1-1; 8 bases align to TRBD1. The germline CDR1 and CDR2 sequences are SGHVS and FQNEAQ. The CDR3 is 13 residues long. V lost 5 bases to trimming and J lost 4 bases; unmatched junction nucleotides: 3. The CDR3 region is CASSETGGTEAFF. CDR3 sequence (DNA): TGTGCCAGCAGCGAAACAGGGGGCACTGAAGCTTTCTTT.

V gene TRBV2 combines with J gene TRBJ2-1; 9 bases fit TRBD2. The CDR3 loop spans 15 amino acids. V was clipped by 8 bases and J by 6 bases; unmatched bases: 11. Germline values: CDR1 SNHLY, CDR2 FYNNEI. CDR3 amino acids: CASPDGGRGGNEQFF. DNA of the CDR3: TGTGCCAGCCCCGACGGGGGGCGGGGGGGCAATGAGCAGTTCTTC.

The chain is built from TRBV7-9 and TRBJ1-6; 8 bases fit TRBD1. With V trimmed by 5 bases and J by 1 base, 4 bases remained unmatched. Germline V gives CDR1 SEHNR, CDR2 FQNEAQ (reference sequence). This CDR3 spans 16 amino acids. DNA of the CDR3: TGTGCCAGCAGCGGACAGGGCGGTTCCTATAATTCACCCCTCCACTTT. Translating it yields CASSGQGGSYNSPLHF. Full variable domain (remainder filled in from reference TRBV7-9 and TRBJ1-6): DTGVSQNPRHKITKRGQNVTFRCDPISEHNRLYWYRQTLGQGPEFLTYFQNEAQLEKSRLLSDRFSAERPKGSFSTLEIQRTEQGDSAMYLCASSGQGGSYNSPLHFGNGTRLTVT.

Only a few counts were recorded for this clone. The chain recombines TRBV12-3 or TRBV12-4 with TRBJ1-1; D unclear. The length of the CDR3 is 13 residues. V was shortened by 4 bases and J by 1 base, with 7 bases between the two germline ends. CDR3: CASSSRQNTEAFF. CDR3 DNA: TGTGCCAGCAGTTCTCGACAGAACACTGAAGCTTTCTTT.

The chain employs TRBV6-5 and TRBJ1-1, with 7 bases aligning to TRBD1. Germline CDR1 is MNHEY and CDR2 is SVGAGI. The CDR3 spans 14 residues. J gave up 0 bases and V 4 bases, and 2 bases lay outside the gene matches. CDR3 in amino acids: CASSFGQVNTEAFF. CDR3 DNA: TGTGCCAGCAGTTTCGGACAGGTGAACACTGAAGCTTTCTTT.

The chain uses TRBV2 and TRBJ2-5; D might be TRBD1 (5 bases). Deletions cut 8 bases from V and 5 bases from J, with 18 bases between. The V gene's germline CDR1 is SNHLY and CDR2 FYNNEI. The CDR3 extends over 14 amino acids. CDR3 sequence (DNA): TGTGCCAGCCGGTTCAGGGTGGGGCGGGAGACCCAGTACTTC. It specifies CASRFRVGRETQYF.

The chain uses TRBV19 and TRBJ2-5; TRBD2 matches at 10 bases. CDR1 and CDR2 from the germline V gene are LNHDA and SQIVND (reference sequence). The CDR3 is 14 amino acids. The junction had 1 base not matched to a gene; V was cut back by 4 bases and J by 2 bases. The CDR3 sequence is CASSTLAGQETQYF. For the CDR3, the DNA is TGTGCCAGTAGTACACTAGCGGGGCAAGAGACCCAGTACTTC.

V and J are TRBV11-2 and TRBJ2-3; 11 bases are shared with TRBD2. The CDR3 contains 19 residues. After removal of 3 bases from V and 5 bases from J, the junction contained 16 bases not matched to a gene. From germline, CDR1 is SGHAT and CDR2 FQNNGV. The CDR3 bases are TGTGCCAGCAGCTTTCCGTCAGGGGTACTAGCGGGGGAGGTAGATACGCAGTATTTT. Residues: CASSFPSGVLAGEVDTQYF.

This chain joins TRBV5-1 and TRBJ2-7; TRBD2 matches at 11 bases. Trimming removed 1 base from V and 2 bases from J; junction bases left unmatched: 2. The CDR3 sequence is 15 residues long. Germline values: CDR1 SGHRS, CDR2 YFSETQ. Written as DNA, the CDR3 is TGCGCCAGCAGCTTGACTAGCGGGAGTACCTACGAGCAGTACTTC. This gives the protein CASSLTSGSTYEQYF.

This clone was seen a single time. The chain links TRBV4-1 to TRBJ1-4; D call uncertain. The germline V gene encodes CDR1 MGHRA and CDR2 YSYEKL. Trimming left V 3 bases short and J 8 bases short, with 13 bases between. This CDR3 contains 14 residues. The CDR3 protein is CASSHPGYGEKLFF. CDR3 nucleotides: TGCGCCAGCAGCCACCCCGGGTACGGGGAAAAACTGTTTTTT.

The chain has TRBV5-1 and TRBJ1-4; no clear D gene. The CDR3 is 12 amino acids. Germline loops: CDR1 SGHRS, CDR2 YFSETQ. V was clipped by 5 bases and J by 5 bases, with 7 bases between them. The CDR3 DNA is TGCGCCAGCAGGGAGGAAAATGAAAAACTGTTTTTT. Protein product: CASREENEKLFF.

The chain couples TRBV7-8 to TRBJ2-7; 8 nucleotides align to TRBD1. CDR1 and CDR2 from the germline V gene are SGHVS and FQNEAQ. CDR3 size: 14 residues. Trimming at V came to 1 base and at J to 7 bases, leaving 6 bases not matched to a gene. The CDR3 DNA is TGTGCCAGCAGCTTAGTTCAGGGGGCAGGGGAGCAGTACTTC. Translation gives CASSLVQGAGEQYF. Based on the CDR3 plus reference TRBV7-8 and TRBJ2-7, the full variable domain is GAGVSQSPRYKVAKRGQDVALRCDPISGHVSLFWYQQALGQGPEFLTYFQNEAQLDKSGLPSDRFFAERPEGSVSTLKIQRTQQEDSAVYLCASSLVQGAGEQYFGPGTRLTVT.

Note on this clone: This may be a read error, as it is one base from a much larger clone. This chain connects TRBV7-9 to TRBJ2-7; D gene uncertain. Trimming took off 2 bases at V and 3 bases at J, with 2 bases between the two ends. From germline, CDR1 is SEHNR and CDR2 FQNEAQ (reference sequence). This CDR3 has 11 amino acids. CDR3 amino acids: CASSLHYEQYF. The CDR3, as DNA: TGTGCCAGCAGCTTACACTACGAGCAGTACTTC.

The V gene is TRBV2, the J gene TRBJ1-2; D may be TRBD1 (5 bases). Trimming removed 5 bases at V and 2 bases at J, with 9 bases between. Germline CDR1 SNHLY, CDR2 FYNNEI. This CDR3 is 13 amino acids long. CDR3 coding DNA: TGTGCCAGCAGTAAGCAGGGCAACTATGGCTACACCTTC. The encoded protein is CASSKQGNYGYTF.

This clone occurred a few times. The chain employs TRBV27 and TRBJ1-1; no firm D call. Germline V lookup: CDR1 MNHEY, CDR2 SMNVEV (reference sequence). The V end lost 3 bases, the J end lost 4 bases, and 24 bases lay between the germline ends. This CDR3 region has 18 residues. The CDR3 is CASSFRLNRGVLSTEAFF. For the CDR3, the DNA is TGTGCCAGCAGTTTTCGACTGAATCGAGGTGTTTTAAGCACTGAAGCTTTCTTT.

The chain links TRBV12-5 to TRBJ2-2, with 10 positions matching TRBD2. Unmatched junction bases numbered 4, after V lost 6 bases and J lost 0 bases. Germline V gives CDR1 LGHNT, CDR2 FRNRAP. This CDR3 is 16 amino acids long. The DNA of the CDR3 is TGTGCTAGTGGGTCTGGACTAGCGGCGAACACCGGGGAGCTGTTTTTT. Translation: CASGSGLAANTGELFF.

A single count supports this clone. The rearrangement joins TRBV3-1 (or the pseudogene TRBV3-2) to TRBJ2-7; possibly TRBD2 for D (5 bases). The length of the CDR3 is 14 residues. V was clipped by 1 base and J by 3 bases, with 10 bases between them. Germline V gives CDR1 LGHDT, CDR2 YNNKEL (reference sequence). CDR3: CASSQVERNYEQYF. CDR3 nucleotide sequence: TGTGCCAGCAGCCAAGTAGAGCGGAACTACGAGCAGTACTTC.

This clone was counted a few times. The chain uses TRBV10-1 and TRBJ2-3, with D uncertain. Germline-derived CDR1 and CDR2 are WNHNN and SYGVQD (reference sequence). Between the trimmed V and J ends, which lost 2 bases and 6 bases, there was a span of 15 bases. CDR3 length: 15 amino acids. The CDR3 region is CASSETAENEDTQYF. The DNA for the CDR3 is TGCGCCAGCAGTGAGACAGCCGAAAATGAGGATACGCAGTATTTT.

This clone was found a few times. The chain couples TRBV19 to TRBJ2-7, with 8 bases matching TRBD1. V was clipped by 5 bases and J by 0 bases; unmatched bases: 9. Germline loops: CDR1 LNHDA, CDR2 SQIVND (reference sequence). This CDR3 is built from 16 residues. CDR3 in DNA: TGTGCCAGTAGTGCCCGCCGACAGGGGAGCTCCTACGAGCAGTACTTC. Its protein is CASSARRQGSSYEQYF.

This clone appeared a few times. The CDR3 here is CASTRDRGHNEQFF. The CDR3 DNA is TGCGCCAGCACCCGGGACAGGGGCCACAATGAGCAGTTCTTC. This rearrangement joins TRBV5-1 to TRBJ2-1; 10 nucleotides line up with TRBD1. V dropped 6 bases and J dropped 5; count of bases not matched to a gene: 5. CDR3 length: 14 amino acids. The germline gives CDR1 SGHRS, CDR2 YFSETQ.

The chain carries TRBV18 and TRBJ1-1, with D maybe TRBD1 (6 bases). V gave up 5 bases and J gave up 6 bases, with 19 bases separating them. The CDR3 runs 15 residues. Germline-derived CDR1 and CDR2 are KGHSH and LQKENI. The CDR3 here is CASSSFQGFSAEAFF. CDR3 DNA: TGTGCCAGCTCATCTTTCCAGGGGTTTAGTGCTGAAGCTTTCTTT.

CDR3 DNA: TGTGCCAGCAATCTCCGTTACAATGAGCAGTTCTTC. Protein product: CASNLRYNEQFF. The chain recombines TRBV28 with TRBJ2-1; D remains unclear. The CDR3 is 12 amino acids. The V gene's germline CDR1 is MDHEN and CDR2 SYDVKM. Trimming pared 7 bases from V and 4 bases from J, leaving 8 bases between.

This chain links TRBV5-1 with TRBJ1-4; D remains unclear. The germline V gene has CDR1 SGHRS and CDR2 YFSETQ. The CDR3 covers 16 residues. V was shortened by 4 bases and J by 3 bases, with 16 bases between the two germline ends. This CDR3 is CASSPSVEAPNEKLFF. The CDR3, as DNA: TGCGCCAGCAGCCCCTCCGTCGAGGCCCCTAATGAAAAACTGTTTTTT.

The chain recombines TRBV2 with TRBJ1-5; TRBD1 matches at 9 bases. Per the germline V gene, CDR1 is SNHLY and CDR2 is FYNNEI. This CDR3 comprises 15 residues. With V trimmed by 4 bases and J by 2 bases, 3 bases remained unmatched. The CDR3 loop is CASSVQGAGNQPQHF. Here the CDR3 DNA reads TGTGCCAGCAGTGTACAGGGGGCCGGCAATCAGCCCCAGCATTTT. Together with reference TRBV2 and TRBJ1-5, the CDR3 gives the full variable domain: EPEVTQTPSHQVTQMGQEVILRCVPISNHLYFYWYRQILGQKVEFLVSFYNNEISEKSEIFDDQFSVERPDGSNFTLKIRSTKLEDSAMYFCASSVQGAGNQPQHFGDGTRLSIL.

This clone was seen just once. The rearrangement links TRBV5-1 to TRBJ2-1; 7 bases fit TRBD2. V was pared by 1 base and J by 5 bases, with 6 bases of the junction left unmatched. Germline V lookup: CDR1 SGHRS, CDR2 YFSETQ. This CDR3 is built from 15 residues. This chain's CDR3 is CASSLLTSRNNEQFF. In nucleotides, the CDR3 is TGCGCCAGCAGCTTGTTGACTAGCCGGAACAATGAGCAGTTCTTC.

This clone was seen more than once but under ten times. The chain has TRBV10-1 and TRBJ2-1, with 9 bases matching TRBD2. The V segment lost 2 bases and the J segment 4 bases; nucleotides outside the gene matches: 3. CDR1 and CDR2 from the germline V gene are WNHNN and SYGVQD (reference sequence). The CDR3 sequence is 15 residues long. The CDR3 sequence: CASSEGTSLYNEQFF. The CDR3 DNA follows: TGCGCCAGCAGTGAGGGGACTAGCCTTTACAATGAGCAGTTCTTC.

Concerning this clone: Other DNA sequences in the sample encode the same CDR3. The gene calls are TRBV28 and TRBJ2-7; D is undetermined. Deletions cut 5 bases from V and 0 bases from J, with 5 bases between. Germline V gene data show CDR1 as MDHEN and CDR2 as SYDVKM. The CDR3 is 12 amino acids. CDR3 bases: TGTGCCAGCAGTGAGGCCTCCTACGAGCAGTACTTC. Encoded protein: CASSEASYEQYF.